What follows are 25 T cell receptor beta chains derived from one specimen sequenced in a study of shared clonotypes between healthy human individuals (dated by TCRdb to the early 2020s). For the CD8 naive samples, CD45RO-negative cells were positively selected for CCR7, yielding a CD45RA+CCR7+ population from which TemRA cells were excluded. The method behind the library was the immunoSEQ multiplex PCR assay. TCRdb stores this immuneACCESS table with in-frame sequences only. Part of the clones is absent; in the studies checked, under half of the shortfall reflects unresolved V genes, and no reason is known for the rest. This sample holds 700,000 to 950,000 clones; 90% to 97% were observed only once. The ten largest make up under 0.25% of the sample. Sequencing was done on a sample of naive CD8+ T cells sorted from blood. This specimen's cell subset or site label, interpreted: CD45RA+CCR7+. These receptors came from a man aged 30-40 years in good health.

With respect to this clone: This specimen includes other DNA sequences encoding the same CDR3. This chain joins TRBV27 and TRBJ2-7, with D perhaps TRBD1 or TRBD2 (5 bases each). V was pared by 2 bases and J by 1 base, with 12 bases between. The germline gives CDR1 MNHEY, CDR2 SMNVEV (reference sequence). The CDR3 loop spans 15 amino acids. The CDR3, as DNA: TGTGCCAGCAGTTTACGGGGCCATAGTTCCTACGAGCAGTACTTC. This gives the protein CASSLRGHSSYEQYF.

The table lists this clone with a count of one. J is TRBJ1-1 and V is TRBV7-9; 11 nucleotides line up with TRBD1. V trimming: 5 bases; J trimming: 5 bases; junction bases outside the gene matches: 10. From germline, CDR1 is SEHNR and CDR2 FQNEAQ (reference sequence). CDR3 length: 16 amino acids. CDR3 in amino acids: CASSPTGQGARTEAFF. In nucleotides, the CDR3 is TGTGCCAGCAGCCCTACAGGACAGGGGGCGCGGACTGAAGCTTTCTTT.

V and J are TRBV7-2 and TRBJ1-2; no definite D call. CDR3 length: 13 amino acids. Trimming stripped 1 base from V and 3 bases from J, with 6 bases between. Germline V lookup: CDR1 SGHTA, CDR2 FQGNSA. As DNA, the CDR3 is TGTGCCAGCAGCTTAGTAACAGACTATGGCTACACCTTC. Its protein product is CASSLVTDYGYTF. Full variable domain (remainder filled in from reference TRBV7-2 and TRBJ1-2): GAGVSQSPSNKVTEKGKDVELRCDPISGHTALYWYRQSLGQGLEFLIYFQGNSAPDKSGLPSDRFSAERTGGSVSTLTIQRTQQEDSAVYLCASSLVTDYGYTFGSGTRLTVV.

This clone was recorded once. The J gene is TRBJ2-2, the V gene TRBV27; D possibly uses TRBD1 or TRBD2 (5 bases each). The V gene lost 0 bases and the J gene lost 2 bases, with 10 bases spanning the gap. The CDR3 contains 16 residues. Germline assignment: CDR1 MNHEY and CDR2 SMNVEV (reference sequence). The CDR3 spells CASSLSGTLNTGELFF. The DNA of the CDR3 is TGTGCCAGCAGTTTATCGGGGACCCTCAACACCGGGGAGCTGTTTTTT.

The chain has TRBV5-1 and TRBJ2-3, with 9 nucleotides matching TRBD2. Germline CDR1 SGHRS, CDR2 YFSETQ. With V trimmed by 6 bases and J by 0 bases, 8 bases remained unmatched. This CDR3 is built from 16 residues. CDR3 nucleotide sequence: TGCGCCAGCAATGCTGGACTAGCGAAAAGCACAGATACGCAGTATTTT. Amino acids: CASNAGLAKSTDTQYF.

The V call is TRBV28, the J call TRBJ2-6, with TRBD1 matching over 10 bases. This CDR3 is built from 19 residues. Germline V gene sequence: CDR1 MDHEN, CDR2 SYDVKM. The V segment lost 2 bases and the J segment 0 bases; nucleotides outside the gene matches: 7. DNA of the CDR3: TGTGCCAGCAGTTTAAGGGACAGGGGCAAGACCTCTGGGGCCAACGTCCTGACTTTC. Translation gives CASSLRDRGKTSGANVLTF.

The chain employs TRBV7-8 and TRBJ2-6; D is undetermined. The CDR3 consists of 15 residues. Looked up from germline, CDR1 is SGHVS and CDR2 is FQNEAQ. V was trimmed by 3 bases and J by 1 base, leaving 7 bases between them. CDR3 sequence (DNA): TGTGCCAGCAGCTTCTTTGGATCTGGGGCCAACGTCCTGACTTTC. This sequence encodes CASSFFGSGANVLTF. Full variable domain (outside the CDR3, taken from reference TRBV7-8 and TRBJ2-6): GAGVSQSPRYKVAKRGQDVALRCDPISGHVSLFWYQQALGQGPEFLTYFQNEAQLDKSGLPSDRFFAERPEGSVSTLKIQRTQQEDSAVYLCASSFFGSGANVLTFGAGSRLTVL.

This clone was seen just once. The rearrangement links TRBV27 to TRBJ1-1; D gene uncertain. Per germline, CDR1 MNHEY and CDR2 SMNVEV (reference sequence). V was clipped by 6 bases and J by 2 bases, with 19 bases between them. The CDR3 extends over 16 amino acids. In nucleotides, the CDR3 is TGTGCCAGCAGAGGAGGCCCTTTTGGACTTAACACTGAAGCTTTCTTT. Protein product: CASRGGPFGLNTEAFF.

This clone appeared a single time. CDR3 sequence reads: CASSPGLATSYEQYF. CDR3 DNA: TGTGCCAGCAGTCCGGGACTAGCGACGTCCTACGAGCAGTACTTC. The chain links TRBV2 to TRBJ2-7; TRBD2 matches 10 bases. Germline CDR1 is SNHLY and CDR2 is FYNNEI. With 5 bases clipped from V and 1 base from J, the junction kept 5 bases outside the gene matches. This CDR3 is built from 15 residues.

This clone was seen only once. The chain recombines TRBV14 with TRBJ2-1, with 9 bases matching TRBD2. The germline V gene has CDR1 SGHDN and CDR2 FVKESK. The CDR3 is 15 amino acids. With 2 bases clipped from V and 7 bases from J, the junction kept 6 bases outside the gene matches. CDR3 sequence: CASSQRREGGNEQFF. CDR3 in DNA: TGTGCCAGCAGCCAACGGCGGGAGGGAGGAAATGAGCAGTTCTTC.

On this clone: The sample holds other DNA sequences that translate to the same CDR3. The J gene is TRBJ2-7, the V gene TRBV9; D remains unclear. This CDR3 comprises 13 residues. In germline, CDR1 is SGDLS, CDR2 YYNGEE. Deletions cut 0 bases from V and 1 base from J, with 5 bases between. CDR3 DNA: TGTGCCAGCAGCGTAGATGTGTCCTACGAGCAGTACTTC. This encodes CASSVDVSYEQYF.

This chain connects TRBV29-1 to TRBJ2-3, with D perhaps TRBD1 (6 bases). CDR3 length equals 13 residues. Germline CDR1 SQVTM, CDR2 ANQGSEA. Deletions cut 4 bases from V and 4 bases from J, with 12 bases between. For the CDR3, the DNA is TGCAGCGTTGTCTTCTCAGGGGCAGATACGCAGTATTTT. Protein: CSVVFSGADTQYF.

This clone was detected once. The chain couples TRBV27 to TRBJ2-7; D remains unclear. CDR1 is MNHEY and CDR2 is SMNVEV in the germline V gene (reference sequence). The CDR3 has 11 amino acids. V shed 9 bases and J shed 5 bases, with 11 bases lying between them. DNA for the CDR3: TGTGCCAGTATATTTGGCGACGAGCAGTACTTC. It specifies CASIFGDEQYF.

J is TRBJ2-4 and V is TRBV6-1; TRBD2 matches at 10 bases. From germline, CDR1 is MNHNS and CDR2 SASEGT. The CDR3 contains 18 residues. Losses at the gene ends were 1 base for V and 6 bases for J; bases not matched to a gene: 12. Here the CDR3 DNA reads TGTGCCAGCAGTGAAGAACCCCTCCTAGCGGGAGCGGGAAACATTCAGTACTTC. Its translation: CASSEEPLLAGAGNIQYF.

V usage is TRBV9 and J usage is TRBJ2-5, with TRBD2 matching 11 bases. CDR1 is SGDLS, CDR2 YYNGEE, per germline. This CDR3 contains 16 residues. V lost 4 bases, J lost 2 bases, and 7 bases stayed unmatched. This CDR3 reads CASSLGTSGHQETQYF. CDR3 bases: TGTGCCAGCAGCCTCGGGACTAGCGGACATCAAGAGACCCAGTACTTC.

The CDR3 reads CASRTSGRVTQYF. The DNA for the CDR3 is TGTGCCAGCAGGACTAGCGGGAGGGTTACGCAGTATTTT. The rearrangement joins TRBV27 to TRBJ2-3; TRBD2 matches at 14 bases. J was trimmed by 8 bases and V by 6 bases; bases with no gene match: 1. Germline-derived CDR1 and CDR2 are MNHEY and SMNVEV (reference sequence). The CDR3 is made up of 13 amino acids.

The chain is built from TRBV19 and TRBJ1-2; D gene uncertain. The CDR3 is 15 residues long. Germline CDR1 and CDR2: LNHDA and SQIVND (reference sequence). Trimming removed 3 bases at V and 4 bases at J, with 15 bases between. DNA of the CDR3: TGTGCCAGTAGTATCCGGCCGACAACGGGCTATGGCTACACCTTC. Translated, it gives CASSIRPTTGYGYTF.

As regards this clone: One end of the junction varies from germline; a read error may be responsible. This sequence joins TRBV7-6 and TRBJ2-7; TRBD2 aligns across 12 bases. This CDR3 contains 17 residues. CDR1 is SGHVS and CDR2 is FNYEAQ in the germline V gene. This CDR3 reads CDSRYPSLAGGWYEQYF. As DNA, the CDR3 is TGTGACAGCAGATATCCATCACTAGCGGGAGGATGGTACGAGCAGTACTTC.

The CDR3 region is CASSPSPRLGLVTGELFF. CDR3 in DNA: TGTGCCAGCAGTCCATCACCAAGATTAGGGTTGGTCACCGGGGAGCTGTTTTTT. The chain carries TRBV27 and TRBJ2-2; D gene uncertain. This CDR3 region has 18 residues. Per germline, CDR1 MNHEY and CDR2 SMNVEV (reference sequence). Trimming removed 5 bases from V and 4 bases from J, with 23 bases in between.

This chain links TRBV11-2 with TRBJ2-7, with 8 bases identical to TRBD1. V dropped 0 bases and J dropped 3; count of bases not matched to a gene: 7. CDR1 is SGHAT, CDR2 FQNNGV, per germline. The CDR3 is 16 residues long. CDR3 nucleotides: TGTGCCAGCAGCTTAGAAATTGGGACAGGTCACTACGAGCAGTACTTC. As protein: CASSLEIGTGHYEQYF.

The J gene is TRBJ2-7, the V gene TRBV28; D remains unclear. The CDR3 spans 11 residues. Trimming shortened V by 8 bases and J by 4 bases, and 9 bases separated the two germline ends. Germline CDR1 and CDR2: MDHEN and SYDVKM. The CDR3 sequence: CASVDAYEQYF. CDR3 nucleotide sequence: TGTGCCAGCGTGGACGCGTACGAGCAGTACTTC.

The chain is built from TRBV7-9 and TRBJ1-1, with TRBD1 matching 7 bases. The ends lost 6 bases at V and 6 bases at J; junction bases unmatched: 10. The length of the CDR3 is 14 residues. Germline V gene sequence: CDR1 SEHNR, CDR2 FQNEAQ (reference sequence). The CDR3 protein is CASSPTGVQSEAFF. The CDR3 bases are TGTGCCAGCAGTCCTACAGGGGTACAGTCTGAAGCTTTCTTT.

The CDR3 reads CASSATGGTQSSYNEQFF. CDR3 DNA: TGTGCCAGCAGTGCCACAGGGGGCACTCAAAGCTCCTACAATGAGCAGTTCTTC. This chain links TRBV6-1 with TRBJ2-1; 9 bases are a match to TRBD1. Germline V gene sequence: CDR1 MNHNS, CDR2 SASEGT. CDR3 length: 18 amino acids. V gave up 4 bases and J gave up 0 bases; unmatched junction bases: 10.

This CDR3 reads CASSVLGTGGNTEAFF. DNA of the CDR3: TGTGCCAGCAGCGTATTGGGCACAGGGGGGAACACTGAAGCTTTCTTT. V usage is TRBV9 and J usage is TRBJ1-1, with 8 bases aligning to TRBD1. The germline V gene has CDR1 SGDLS and CDR2 YYNGEE. The V gene end was trimmed by 1 base and the J gene end by 1 base; junction bases not matched to a gene: 6. This CDR3 has 16 amino acids.

This chain links TRBV6-5 with TRBJ2-3; TRBD2 aligns across 8 bases. This CDR3 spans 15 amino acids. Germline V gene lookup returns CDR1 MNHEY and CDR2 SVGAGI. J was trimmed by 0 bases and V by 6 bases; bases with no gene match: 5. The CDR3 DNA reads TGTGCCAGCAGCGCCCTAGCGGGCAGCACAGATACGCAGTATTTT. Its protein product is CASSALAGSTDTQYF.